This TCR beta chain originates from a study of OX40 agonist ivuxolimab in advanced cancers. Repertoires were generated with immunoSEQ multiplex PCR, while TCRdb's copy carries only in-frame clones and drops some. Counted here are about 54,000 clones, about 89% occurring once; the ten biggest clones make up approximately 1.5%. The CDR3 consists of 15 residues. CDR1 is MDHEN and CDR2 is SYDVKM in the germline V gene. V dropped 10 bases and J dropped 4 bases, with 22 bases sitting between them. This clonotype originated in an adult with an advanced solid tumor such as melanoma, head and neck, liver or kidney cancer. The rearrangement joins TRBV28 to TRBJ1-2; weak D call: TRBD1 (6 bases). The sample in question was CD4+ or CD8+ T cells sorted from blood, obtained in a trial of the OX40 agonist ivuxolimab. The CDR3, as DNA: TGTGCCACCGTCCCGGGACATTTCAGTACCTATGGCTACACCTTC. This gives the protein CATVPGHFSTYGYTF.